This entry is about one T cell receptor (beta chain). What it binds is unknown. The V end lost 0 bases, the J end lost 0 bases, and 9 bases lay between the germline ends. CDR1 LGHNA and CDR2 YSLEER come from the germline V gene. The CDR3 loop spans 16 amino acids. The sample comes from a study of T cells in localized non-small cell lung cancer. Findings and caveats of the study: Higher adjacent-lung clonality was associated with shorter survival.

Sequencing was performed with immunoSEQ multiplex PCR; in TCRdb, only in-frame clones are kept and a portion is missing. This table has 20,000 to 25,000 clones, around nine tenths appearing once. The input for sequencing was peripheral blood, taken before any cancer treatment. The chain employs TRBV4-3 and TRBJ1-3; D is uncertain. The sequence derives from a man aged 40 to 70 with stage I squamous cell lung carcinoma. CDR3 DNA sequence: TGCGCCAGCAGCCAAGATAGGGCAATCTCTGGAAACACCATATATTTT. It encodes CASSQDRAISGNTIYF.